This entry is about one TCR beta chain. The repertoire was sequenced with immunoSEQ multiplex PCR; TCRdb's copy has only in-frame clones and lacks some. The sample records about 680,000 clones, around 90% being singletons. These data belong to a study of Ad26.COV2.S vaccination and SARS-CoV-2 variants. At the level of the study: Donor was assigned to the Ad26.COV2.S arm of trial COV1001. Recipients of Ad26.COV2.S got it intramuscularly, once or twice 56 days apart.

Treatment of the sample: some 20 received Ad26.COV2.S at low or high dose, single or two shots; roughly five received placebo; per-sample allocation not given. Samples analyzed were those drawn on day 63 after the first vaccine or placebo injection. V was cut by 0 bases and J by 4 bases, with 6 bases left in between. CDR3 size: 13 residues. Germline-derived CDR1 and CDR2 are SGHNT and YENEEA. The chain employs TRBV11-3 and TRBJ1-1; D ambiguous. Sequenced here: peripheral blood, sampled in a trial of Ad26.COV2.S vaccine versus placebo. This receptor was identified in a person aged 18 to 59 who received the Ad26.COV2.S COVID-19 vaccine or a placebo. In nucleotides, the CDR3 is TGTGCCAGCAGCTTAGAAAGGACCACTGAAGCTTTCTTT. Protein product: CASSLERTTEAFF.